The clone carrying this T cell receptor beta chain has ten or more counts. The data were obtained in a study of T cells of healthy individuals. Via MiXCR, TCRdb re-called the 5' RACE reads, giving one row per CDR3 protein. The sample has approximately 89,000 distinct CDR3 sequences, around 5.1% seen once. The CDR3 has 14 amino acids. Trimming took 8 bases from V and 2 from J; bases not matched to a gene: 5. Per germline, CDR1 MNHEY and CDR2 SVGEGT. V gene TRBV6-2 or TRBV6-3 combines with J gene TRBJ2-1; TRBD1 matches at 8 bases. The sequence came from a female donor in good health. CDR3 nucleotide sequence: TGTGCCAGCGGGGTCAGGGGGCCCTACAATGAGCAGTTCTTC. It codes for CASGVRGPYNEQFF.